This TCR beta chain emerged from a study of blood T cell repertoires in COVID-19. Turning to the study itself: The study drew acute and convalescent COVID-19 samples from the United States, Italy and Spain. Sources were T cells, B-cell-depleted T cells, or PBMCs; the material itself was cDNA or gDNA.

V shed 0 bases and J shed 5 bases, with 8 bases lying between them. Germline lookup yields CDR1 MNHEY and CDR2 SVGEGT. This CDR3 is built from 14 residues. Original data processing: Reference gene primer amplification yielded estimated nucleated cell counts. TCRdb keeps only in-frame clones here, not all; method: immunoSEQ multiplex PCR. The DNA gave D and trimming, while V, J and clone size come from that table. The sample contains about 70,000 clones, about nine tenths of which appear only once. The sequencing sample was made of peripheral blood. The sequence was collected from a woman between 18 and 29 years old with acute or convalescent COVID-19. This rearrangement joins TRBV6-2 or TRBV6-3 to TRBJ1-3; a weak D match, TRBD1 (6 bases). CDR3 residues: CASSYSGQRNTIYF. CDR3 nucleotide sequence: TGTGCCAGCAGTTACTCTGGACAGCGAAACACCATATATTTT.